The 30 T cell receptor beta chains given below trace back to one sample, sequenced in a study of CD8 T cells in Susac syndrome. RNA totalling about 0.5 to 1 ug underwent reverse transcription with random hexamers. Via MiXCR, TCRdb re-called the immunoSEQ multiplex PCR reads, giving one row per CDR3 protein. The sample yields around 170,000 distinct CDR3 sequences, roughly 94% seen once. Sequences were obtained from CD8+ T cells from PBMCs. The receptors here all came from a human donor with Susac syndrome.

V gene TRBV27 combines with J gene TRBJ1-5; no clear D gene. V was trimmed by 3 bases and J by 4 bases, leaving 4 bases between them. The CDR3 covers 12 residues. Germline CDR1 reads MNHEY; CDR2 reads SMNVEV (reference sequence). This CDR3 reads CASSFFNQPQHF. DNA of the CDR3: TGTGCCAGCAGTTTTTTTAATCAGCCCCAGCATTTT.

The chain uses TRBV10-2 and TRBJ2-3; 9 bases map to TRBD2. There are 16 residues in the CDR3. Germline V gene data show CDR1 as WSHSY and CDR2 as SAAADI. Losses at the gene ends were 2 bases for V and 2 bases for J; bases not matched to a gene: 5. The CDR3 region is CASSEGSGGLTDTQYF. CDR3 sequence (DNA): TGCGCCAGCAGTGAGGGTAGCGGGGGTCTCACAGATACGCAGTATTTT.

The count of this clonotype is one. The CDR3, as DNA: TGTGCCAGCAGCCCCAGGTGGGGGGCCAACAATGAGCAGTTCTTC. It codes for CASSPRWGANNEQFF. The chain employs TRBV12-3 or TRBV12-4 and TRBJ2-1; TRBD1 or TRBD2 may be the D gene (6 bases each). The CDR3 has 15 residues. The V end was cut by 6 bases, the J end by 5 bases, with 17 bases between.

This clonotype was recorded once. The chain employs TRBV6-5 and TRBJ1-2; possible D gene TRBD1, 6 bases. Trimming removed 6 bases from V and 3 bases from J, with 14 bases in between. Germline CDR1 MNHEY, CDR2 SVGAGI. The CDR3 is 14 amino acids. The DNA of the CDR3 is TGTGCCAGCAGCGACAGGACACAGGACTATGGCTACACCTTC. Its protein is CASSDRTQDYGYTF.

This chain connects TRBV28 to TRBJ2-3, with D possibly TRBD2 on 6 matching bases. The V and J ends lost 5 bases and 8 bases respectively, with 17 bases between them. Germline V CDR1 and CDR2: MDHEN, SYDVKM. This CDR3 is 14 amino acids long. For the CDR3, the DNA is TGTGCCAGCAGTGAGACTCGAGGCGGGGCTACGCAGTATTTT. Its translation is CASSETRGGATQYF.

The chain combines TRBV30 with TRBJ2-3; 8 nucleotides match TRBD2. This CDR3 comprises 14 residues. Germline CDR1 GTSNPN, CDR2 SVGIG (reference sequence). The ends lost 7 bases at V and 3 bases at J; junction bases unmatched: 9. The CDR3 nucleotides read TGTGCCTATTCGGGTGGGACTAGGACAGATACGCAGTATTTT. It is translated as CAYSGGTRTDTQYF.

In DNA, the CDR3 is TGTGCCAGCAGCGTACTTACTAGCTCCTACAATGAGCAGTTCTTC. It codes for CASSVLTSSYNEQFF. The chain couples TRBV9 to TRBJ2-1; D is perhaps TRBD2 (5 bases). CDR3 size: 15 residues. Trimming took off 1 base at V and 0 bases at J, with 8 bases between the two ends. Germline V CDR1 and CDR2: SGDLS, YYNGEE.

The chain is built from TRBV3-1 and TRBJ1-5; tentatively, D is TRBD1 (5 bases). With 2 bases removed from V and 6 bases from J, the gap between germline ends came to 23 bases. The CDR3 contains 18 residues. Germline V CDR1 and CDR2: LGHDT, YNNKEL (reference sequence). The CDR3 DNA reads TGTGCCAGCAGCCAATCGGGGGGATTGACTATATACCTTCAGCCCCAGCATTTT. This gives the protein CASSQSGGLTIYLQPQHF.

The chain joins TRBV30 to TRBJ2-2; perhaps TRBD2 as D (6 bases). This CDR3 has 13 amino acids. V gave up 3 bases and J gave up 9 bases, with 14 bases separating them. Germline lookup yields CDR1 GTSNPN and CDR2 SVGIG (reference sequence). The CDR3 loop is CAWRGGPTWELFF. CDR3 in DNA: TGTGCCTGGAGGGGGGGTCCGACCTGGGAGCTGTTTTTT.

The chain employs TRBV6-5 and TRBJ1-6; tentative D call: TRBD1 (5 bases). V lost 6 bases to trimming and J lost 14 bases, with 14 bases between them. This CDR3 has 12 amino acids. Germline V gives CDR1 MNHEY, CDR2 SVGAGI. Here the CDR3 reads CASSPGGGALHF. The CDR3 nucleotides are TGTGCCAGCAGCCCCGGGGGTGGAGCCCTCCACTTT.

The table lists this clonotype with a count of one. The V and J genes are TRBV15 and TRBJ1-1; D is unresolved. From germline, CDR1 is LNHNV and CDR2 YYDKDF (reference sequence). The CDR3 runs to 14 residues. Trimming took 4 bases from V and 2 from J, leaving 11 bases between them. CDR3 sequence (DNA): TGTGCCACCAGCACCTCGGACGGTAACACTGAAGCTTTCTTT. This encodes CATSTSDGNTEAFF.

V usage is TRBV12-3 or TRBV12-4 and J usage is TRBJ1-6, with D possibly being TRBD1 (5 bases). The CDR3 totals 14 residues. V shed 3 bases and J shed 4 bases, with 7 bases lying between them. In nucleotides, the CDR3 is TGTGCCAGCAGTTTGGCAGGGTATAATTCACCCCTCCACTTT. Protein: CASSLAGYNSPLHF.

The chain recombines TRBV6-5 with TRBJ1-3, with TRBD1 identical over 8 bases. From germline, CDR1 is MNHEY and CDR2 SVGAGI. This CDR3 comprises 15 residues. V gave up 9 bases and J gave up 2 bases; unmatched junction bases: 9. The chain's CDR3 is CASRPDRATGNTIYF. In DNA form, the CDR3 reads TGTGCCAGTCGGCCGGACAGGGCTACTGGAAACACCATATATTTT.

The rearrangement joins TRBV29-1 to TRBJ2-1; the match to TRBD1 covers 8 bases. The V segment lost 1 base and the J segment 3 bases; nucleotides outside the gene matches: 8. CDR1 and CDR2 (germline): SQVTM, ANQGSEA. The CDR3 contains 16 residues. The CDR3 sequence is CSVEVLSDRGYNEQFF. The CDR3 bases are TGCAGCGTTGAAGTTCTCAGTGACAGGGGCTACAATGAGCAGTTCTTC.

V is TRBV5-1 and J is TRBJ2-3; 8 nucleotides align to TRBD2. From germline, CDR1 is SGHRS and CDR2 YFSETQ. CDR3 size: 19 residues. V lost 2 bases, J lost 4 bases, and 18 bases stayed unmatched. CDR3 sequence (DNA): TGCGCCAGCAGCTTTCTCCTAGCGGGTTTATCCCCAGCGGCAGATACGCAGTATTTT. Protein sequence: CASSFLLAGLSPAADTQYF.

V is TRBV6-5 and J is TRBJ2-6; tentatively, D is TRBD2 (5 bases). Trimming removed 6 bases at V and 0 bases at J, with 9 bases between. CDR1 is MNHEY, CDR2 SVGAGI, per germline. This CDR3 is 15 amino acids long. CDR3 residues: CASRTAGSGANVLTF. For the CDR3, the DNA is TGTGCCAGCAGGACTGCGGGCTCTGGGGCCAACGTCCTGACTTTC.

This chain uses TRBV30 with TRBJ1-1; D unresolved. Trimming shortened V by 0 bases and J by 10 bases, and 18 bases separated the two germline ends. This CDR3 region has 14 residues. Looked up from germline, CDR1 is GTSNPN and CDR2 is SVGIG (reference sequence). For the CDR3, the DNA is TGTGCCTGGAGTGTGCCCGGGCCCGGTCGGAGAGCTTTCTTT. Its translation: CAWSVPGPGRRAFF.

This chain links TRBV9 with TRBJ2-3, with 11 bases aligning to TRBD2. The CDR3 loop spans 17 amino acids. J gave up 2 bases and V 4 bases, and 9 bases lay outside the gene matches. Germline V CDR1 and CDR2: SGDLS, YYNGEE. This CDR3 is CASSTPIAGGTTDTQYF. The CDR3 DNA reads as TGTGCCAGCAGCACACCTATAGCGGGGGGGACCACAGATACGCAGTATTTT.

The rearrangement uses TRBV28 and TRBJ1-1; D may be TRBD1 (6 bases). CDR1 is MDHEN, CDR2 SYDVKM, per germline. Trimming pared 2 bases from V and 5 bases from J, leaving 12 bases between. The length of the CDR3 is 14 residues. The CDR3 coding sequence is TGTGCCAGCAGTTTAACAGGGTCGGGGACTGAAGCTTTCTTT. Its protein is CASSLTGSGTEAFF.

This clonotype appeared a single time. The V and J genes are TRBV3-1 and TRBJ2-7; maybe TRBD2 (6 bases). V was cut by 3 bases and J by 0 bases, with 9 bases left in between. Germline V CDR1 and CDR2: LGHDT, YNNKEL (reference sequence). CDR3 size: 14 residues. The CDR3: CASSQEGLSYEQYF. The DNA of the CDR3 is TGTGCCAGCAGCCAGGAGGGGCTCTCCTACGAGCAGTACTTC.

The chain carries TRBV13 and TRBJ2-7, with D possibly being TRBD1 (5 bases). Germline V gene sequence: CDR1 PRHDT, CDR2 FYEKMQ (reference sequence). The ends were cut back, 3 bases at V and 3 bases at J, with 18 bases in the middle. The CDR3 has 16 residues. The chain's CDR3 is CASSLSGPTTGYEQYF. CDR3 in DNA: TGTGCCAGCAGCTTGAGTGGACCGACCACAGGCTACGAGCAGTACTTC.

This chain uses TRBV25-1 with TRBJ2-5, with 9 bases matching TRBD2. CDR3 length: 16 amino acids. Germline lookup yields CDR1 MGHDK and CDR2 SYGVNS. Trimming at V came to 6 bases and at J to 4 bases, leaving 12 bases not matched to a gene. For the CDR3, the DNA is TGTGCCAGCAGATTTGAGCGCGGGGGGGCTGCAGAGACCCAGTACTTC. This encodes CASRFERGGAAETQYF.

This clonotype was seen just once. The chain combines TRBV6-1 with TRBJ1-1; no clear D. Germline lookup yields CDR1 MNHNS and CDR2 SASEGT. The V and J ends lost 1 base and 3 bases respectively, with 9 bases between them. The CDR3 contains 14 residues. The CDR3 DNA reads TGTGCCAGCAGTGAAGAGGTTTGGGACACTGAAGCTTTCTTT. Amino acid sequence: CASSEEVWDTEAFF.

This clonotype was observed once. The CDR3 loop is CASSADIVPSTQYF. CDR3 DNA: TGTGCCAGCAGCGCAGACATAGTACCGTCTACGCAGTATTTT. V usage is TRBV9 and J usage is TRBJ2-3; D gene ambiguous. The CDR3 is made up of 14 amino acids. V was trimmed by 3 bases and J by 8 bases, leaving 16 bases between them. The germline CDR1 and CDR2 sequences are SGDLS and YYNGEE.

This sequence joins TRBV7-9 and TRBJ1-6; maybe TRBD1 (5 bases). The CDR3 loop spans 15 amino acids. Germline CDR1 is SEHNR and CDR2 is FQNEAQ (reference sequence). Trimming removed 5 bases at V and 7 bases at J, with 15 bases between. CDR3 coding DNA: TGTGCCAGCAGCGGTGCAGAGGGGTGGAATTCACCCCTCCACTTT. Its translation is CASSGAEGWNSPLHF.

The chain links TRBV20-1 to TRBJ1-2; no definite D call. V was cut by 6 bases and J by 4 bases, with 15 bases left in between. Germline V lookup: CDR1 DFQATT, CDR2 SNEGSKA (reference sequence). The CDR3 length is 13 residues. CDR3 amino acids: CSATPAASYGYTF. The CDR3, as DNA: TGCAGTGCCACGCCGGCAGCTAGCTATGGCTACACCTTC.

V gene TRBV25-1 combines with J gene TRBJ1-2, with 7 nucleotides matching TRBD1. Germline CDR1 MGHDK, CDR2 SYGVNS. The V and J ends lost 2 bases and 5 bases, in that order; junction bases with no gene match: 5. The CDR3 sequence is 14 residues long. The CDR3 sequence: CASSEEGTVYGYTF. The CDR3 region has the DNA TGTGCCAGCAGTGAAGAAGGGACAGTTTATGGCTACACCTTC.

V and J are TRBV29-1 and TRBJ1-2; D unresolved. Germline V gene lookup returns CDR1 SQVTM and CDR2 ANQGSEA. V was pared by 0 bases and J by 2 bases, with 13 bases between. The CDR3 loop spans 15 amino acids. The CDR3 region has the DNA TGCAGCGTTGAAGAACTGCCAAGTATCAACTATGGCTACACCTTC. Translating it yields CSVEELPSINYGYTF.

The genes are TRBV21-1 and TRBJ2-4. TRBV21-1 is a pseudogene segment. CDR3 length equals 14 residues. The CDR3 DNA reads as TGTGCCAGCAGCAAAGACGGCACCCAAAACATTCAGTACTTC. Translation gives CASSKDGTQNIQYF.

The V gene is TRBV5-1, the J gene TRBJ1-1; D is unclear. V was trimmed by 0 bases and J by 6 bases, leaving 6 bases between them. CDR1 is SGHRS and CDR2 is YFSETQ in the germline V gene. The CDR3 runs to 12 residues. CDR3: CASSLDKAEAFF. In DNA, the CDR3 is TGCGCCAGCAGCTTGGATAAGGCTGAAGCTTTCTTT.